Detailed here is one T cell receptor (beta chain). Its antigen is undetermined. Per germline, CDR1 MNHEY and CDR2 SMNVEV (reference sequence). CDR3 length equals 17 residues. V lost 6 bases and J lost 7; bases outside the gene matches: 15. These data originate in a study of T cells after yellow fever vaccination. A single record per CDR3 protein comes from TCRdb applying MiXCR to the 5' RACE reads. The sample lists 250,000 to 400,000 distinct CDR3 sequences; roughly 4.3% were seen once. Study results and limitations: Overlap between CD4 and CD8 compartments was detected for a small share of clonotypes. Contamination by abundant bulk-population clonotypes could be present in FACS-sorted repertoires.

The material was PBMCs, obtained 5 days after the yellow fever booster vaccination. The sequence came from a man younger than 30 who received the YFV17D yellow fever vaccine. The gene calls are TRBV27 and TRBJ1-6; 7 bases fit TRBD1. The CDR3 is CASSVKQGLGSNSPLHF. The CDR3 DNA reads TGTGCCAGCAGCGTGAAACAGGGGTTGGGGTCCAATTCACCCCTCCACTTT.